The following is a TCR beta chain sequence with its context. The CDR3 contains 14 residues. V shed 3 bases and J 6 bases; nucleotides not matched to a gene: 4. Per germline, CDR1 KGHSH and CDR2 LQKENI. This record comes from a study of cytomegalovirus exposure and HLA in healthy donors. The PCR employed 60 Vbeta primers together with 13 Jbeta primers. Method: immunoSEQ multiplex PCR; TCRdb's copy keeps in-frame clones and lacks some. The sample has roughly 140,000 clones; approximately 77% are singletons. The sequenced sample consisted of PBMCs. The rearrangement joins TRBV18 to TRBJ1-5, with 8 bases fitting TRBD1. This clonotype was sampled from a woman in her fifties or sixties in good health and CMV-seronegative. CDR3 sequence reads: CASSPDRAGQPQHF. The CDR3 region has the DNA TGTGCCAGCTCACCGGACAGGGCGGGTCAGCCCCAGCATTTT.